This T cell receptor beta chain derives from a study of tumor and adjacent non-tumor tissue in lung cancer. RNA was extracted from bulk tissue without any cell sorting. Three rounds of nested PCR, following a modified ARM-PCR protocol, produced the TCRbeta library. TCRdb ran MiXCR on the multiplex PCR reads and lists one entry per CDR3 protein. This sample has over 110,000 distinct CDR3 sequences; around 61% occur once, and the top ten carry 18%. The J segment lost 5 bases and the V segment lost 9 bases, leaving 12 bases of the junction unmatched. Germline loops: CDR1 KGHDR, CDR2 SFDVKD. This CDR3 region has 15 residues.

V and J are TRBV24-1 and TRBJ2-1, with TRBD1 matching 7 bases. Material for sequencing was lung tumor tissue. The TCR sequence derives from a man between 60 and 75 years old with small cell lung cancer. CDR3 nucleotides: TGTGCCACCTGGCAACAGGGGATTCGGGACAATGAGCAGTTCTTC. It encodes CATWQQGIRDNEQFF.